The 27 T cell receptor beta chains below were found in one sample sequenced in a study of blood T cell repertoires in COVID-19. Profiling relied on immunoSEQ multiplex PCR, and the TCRdb table lists in-frame clones only, not all of them. The data show about 150,000 clones, with 60% to 85% seen just once and 1.5% to 2% held by the top ten. The sequenced material came from peripheral blood. All receptors derive from a man older than 75 with acute or convalescent COVID-19.

This chain uses TRBV6-5 with TRBJ1-2; maybe TRBD1 (5 bases). This CDR3 is 11 amino acids long. CDR1 and CDR2 from the germline V gene are MNHEY and SVGAGI. V was pared by 6 bases and J by 8 bases, with 10 bases between. The CDR3 loop reads CASSSRGGYTF. CDR3 bases: TGTGCCAGCAGCTCCCGGGGGGGCTACACCTTC.

The chain carries TRBV4-2 and TRBJ1-4, with 9 bases aligning to TRBD1. Germline assignment: CDR1 LGHNA and CDR2 YNFKEQ. Losses at the gene ends were 2 bases for V and 6 bases for J; bases not matched to a gene: 10. The CDR3 loop spans 17 amino acids. The CDR3 nucleotides are TGTGCCAGCAGCCAAATTAGAACAGGGGGCAAAGATGAAAAACTGTTTTTT. It codes for CASSQIRTGGKDEKLFF.

V and J are TRBV6-5 and TRBJ1-2; D may be TRBD1 (5 bases). CDR1 MNHEY and CDR2 SVGAGI come from the germline V gene. The CDR3 totals 13 residues. Trimming pared 4 bases from V and 8 bases from J, leaving 14 bases between. The CDR3 DNA reads as TGTGCCAGCAGTTCCCAGGGTGTGGGGGGCTACACCTTC. Protein sequence: CASSSQGVGGYTF.

This clone was observed a handful of times. The chain joins TRBV12-3 or TRBV12-4 to TRBJ2-4; no definite D call. The CDR3 consists of 13 residues. V lost 3 bases to trimming and J lost 7 bases, with 10 bases between them. CDR3 bases: TGTGCCAGCAGTTTGGGCCCACGGAACATTCAGTACTTC. Protein sequence: CASSLGPRNIQYF.

The chain recombines TRBV4-3 with TRBJ1-2; TRBD1 agrees at 12 bases. The V gene's germline CDR1 is LGHNA and CDR2 YSLEER. This CDR3 has 16 amino acids. V shed 0 bases, J shed 8 bases, and the junction held 7 bases outside the gene matches. CDR3 nucleotide sequence: TGCGCCAGCAGCCAAGATCTGGGACAGGGGGCGCAAGGCTACACCTTC. It encodes CASSQDLGQGAQGYTF.

This clone was seen a handful of times. The genes are TRBV30 and TRBJ1-1; 10 bases map to TRBD1. V was pared by 5 bases and J by 3 bases, with 3 bases of the junction left unmatched. Germline V lookup: CDR1 GTSNPN, CDR2 SVGIG (reference sequence). This CDR3 has 13 residues. Written as DNA, the CDR3 is TGTGCCTGGCGGACAGGGGGAGACACTGAAGCTTTCTTT. Protein sequence: CAWRTGGDTEAFF.

This rearrangement joins TRBV6-5 to TRBJ2-7; no clear D. The CDR3 has 15 amino acids. With 6 bases removed from V and 6 bases from J, the gap between germline ends came to 21 bases. CDR1 is MNHEY, CDR2 SVGAGI, per germline. The CDR3 DNA sequence: TGTGCCAGCAGCTTACTCAGTCGGGTAGGCGGCGAGCAGTACTTC. It translates to CASSLLSRVGGEQYF.

This sequence joins TRBV6-5 and TRBJ2-7, with 9 bases that match TRBD1. The J segment lost 7 bases and the V segment lost 5 bases, leaving 9 bases of the junction unmatched. The CDR3 extends over 14 amino acids. Germline CDR1 is MNHEY and CDR2 is SVGAGI. The CDR3 nucleotides are TGTGCCAGCAGTCCAGACAGGGGGTCGAGAGAGCAGTACTTC. It is translated as CASSPDRGSREQYF.

The chain combines TRBV6-6 with TRBJ1-4; 9 bases are a match to TRBD1. Germline V gene sequence: CDR1 MNHNY, CDR2 SVGAGI (reference sequence). The CDR3 consists of 15 residues. V was clipped by 6 bases and J by 6 bases; unmatched bases: 8. The chain's CDR3 is CASSRTGGVYEKLFF. DNA of the CDR3: TGTGCCAGCAGCCGAACAGGGGGCGTGTATGAAAAACTGTTTTTT.

V usage is TRBV18 and J usage is TRBJ1-3; 10 bases align to TRBD1. The CDR3 has 15 amino acids. Germline-derived CDR1 and CDR2 are KGHSH and LQKENI. V trimming: 0 bases; J trimming: 7 bases; junction bases outside the gene matches: 3. CDR3 loop: CASSPPGQGTNTIYF. The CDR3 nucleotides read TGTGCCAGCTCACCACCGGGACAGGGGACCAACACCATATATTTT.

The CDR3 is CASSLQGGYEQYF. The CDR3 DNA is TGTGCCAGCAGTTTACAGGGAGGGTACGAGCAGTACTTC. V usage is TRBV6-5 and J usage is TRBJ2-7; TRBD2 might be the D (7 bases). The CDR3 runs to 13 residues. Trimming left V 4 bases short and J 4 bases short, with 11 bases between. Germline V gives CDR1 MNHEY, CDR2 SVGAGI.

V gene TRBV7-6 combines with J gene TRBJ2-1, with TRBD2 matching over 9 bases. The length of the CDR3 is 21 residues. With 2 bases clipped from V and 4 bases from J, the junction kept 21 bases outside the gene matches. Germline V gives CDR1 SGHVS, CDR2 FNYEAQ. The CDR3 sequence: CASSLSPARTPGSGGYNEQFF. The CDR3 DNA reads TGTGCCAGCAGCTTAAGTCCCGCGCGGACCCCGGGTAGCGGGGGTTACAATGAGCAGTTCTTC.

This rearrangement joins TRBV18 to TRBJ2-1, with D possibly TRBD2 on 6 matching bases. Trimming stripped 0 bases from V and 3 bases from J, with 12 bases between. CDR1 and CDR2 (germline): KGHSH, LQKENI. The CDR3 runs 16 residues. The CDR3 region has the DNA TGTGCCAGCTCACCACCGGCGGGAAGCCGCTACAATGAGCAGTTCTTC. Its translation is CASSPPAGSRYNEQFF.

This clone has only a few counts. This chain joins TRBV9 and TRBJ1-5; maybe TRBD1 (6 bases). This CDR3 spans 15 amino acids. V shed 3 bases and J shed 7 bases, with 17 bases lying between them. Germline V CDR1 and CDR2: SGDLS, YYNGEE. Here the CDR3 reads CASSAEGVEGQPQHF. In nucleotides, the CDR3 is TGTGCCAGCAGCGCCGAGGGGGTTGAGGGACAGCCCCAGCATTTT.

CDR3 sequence reads: CASSRSGQANTEAFF. The CDR3 DNA sequence: TGTGCCAGCAGTCGATCGGGACAGGCGAACACTGAAGCTTTCTTT. The V call is TRBV6-6, the J call TRBJ1-1; 8 positions agree with TRBD1. The CDR3 is made up of 15 amino acids. Germline trimming cut 5 bases from V and 1 base from J; bases unmatched to any gene: 6. CDR1 is MNHNY and CDR2 is SVGAGI in the germline V gene (reference sequence).

The rearrangement joins TRBV1 to TRBJ2-7; TRBD2 is taken as the D call from the table, unchecked against the DNA. TRBV1 is described as a pseudogene. The CDR3 has 16 residues. The CDR3 sequence is CTSSQDSGSGAYEQYV. The CDR3 DNA follows: TGCACCAGCAGCCAAGATTCTGGTAGCGGGGCGTACGAGCAGTACGTC.

This clone was picked up a small number of times. The chain employs TRBV6-1 and TRBJ1-6; 7 bases are shared with TRBD1. The CDR3 covers 14 residues. Germline CDR1 reads MNHNS; CDR2 reads SASEGT. With 6 bases clipped from V and 8 bases from J, the junction kept 7 bases outside the gene matches. The DNA of the CDR3 is TGTGCCAGCAGCCCCGCCGGGACAGATTCACCCCTCCACTTT. Its translation: CASSPAGTDSPLHF.

The J gene is TRBJ2-1, the V gene TRBV10-3, with D possibly TRBD1 on 6 matching bases. Per germline, CDR1 ENHRY and CDR2 SYGVKD. The V gene lost 6 bases and the J gene lost 5 bases, with 23 bases spanning the gap. This CDR3 is 17 amino acids long. In nucleotides, the CDR3 is TGTGCCATCAGCGACCCACAGGGAGCGCAGCATAACAATGAGCAGTTCTTC. This sequence encodes CAISDPQGAQHNNEQFF.

This chain connects TRBV27 to TRBJ1-6; possible D gene TRBD1, 6 bases. This CDR3 comprises 13 residues. V was cut by 5 bases and J by 10 bases, with 12 bases left in between. Germline-derived CDR1 and CDR2 are MNHEY and SMNVEV (reference sequence). CDR3 loop: CASSTPGTSPLHF. The CDR3 DNA follows: TGTGCCAGCAGTACTCCAGGGACATCACCCCTCCACTTT.

The V and J genes are TRBV19 and TRBJ2-7; 8 nucleotides line up with TRBD1. The CDR3 length is 17 residues. V shed 3 bases and J 0 bases; nucleotides not matched to a gene: 10. Germline assignment: CDR1 LNHDA and CDR2 SQIVND (reference sequence). CDR3 residues: CASSIDWRTGSSYEQYF. CDR3 bases: TGTGCCAGTAGTATTGATTGGAGGACAGGGAGCTCCTACGAGCAGTACTTC.

This clone came up a few times. V usage is TRBV5-8 and J usage is TRBJ2-3; 7 bases match TRBD1. Per the germline V gene, CDR1 is SGHTS and CDR2 is YDEGEE. The CDR3 extends over 14 amino acids. The V segment lost 6 bases and the J segment 1 base; nucleotides outside the gene matches: 5. The CDR3 protein is CASTRDRGTDTQYF. DNA for the CDR3: TGTGCCAGCACCCGGGACAGAGGCACAGATACGCAGTATTTT. Supplemented by reference TRBV5-8 and TRBJ2-3, the full variable domain reads EAGVTQSPTHLIKTRGQQATLRCSPISGHTSVYWYQQALGLGLQFLLWYDEGEERNRGNFPPRFSGRQFPNYSSELNVNALELEDSALYLCASTRDRGTDTQYFGPGTRLTVL.

This clone was counted once. This chain links TRBV6-6 with TRBJ1-1; unclear D gene. The CDR3 sequence is 14 residues long. Germline V gene lookup returns CDR1 MNHNY and CDR2 SVGAGI (reference sequence). The V end was cut by 5 bases, the J end by 4 bases, with 14 bases between. The CDR3 region has the DNA TGTGCCAGCAGTGAGGGCCGCCACCCCACTGAAGCTTTCTTT. Translated, it gives CASSEGRHPTEAFF.

This sequence joins TRBV6-5 and TRBJ2-3; 7 bases match TRBD1. Germline CDR1 is MNHEY and CDR2 is SVGAGI. The trim removed 10 bases at V and 0 bases at J, leaving 4 bases unmatched. This CDR3 is built from 13 residues. The CDR3 is CATKTGSTDTQYF. The DNA for the CDR3 is TGTGCCACAAAGACAGGGAGCACAGATACGCAGTATTTT.

The rearrangement uses TRBV29-1 and TRBJ2-1; tentative D call: TRBD2 (5 bases). V lost 3 bases to trimming and J lost 2 bases, with 8 bases between them. Germline CDR1 SQVTM, CDR2 ANQGSEA. This CDR3 spans 13 amino acids. CDR3 sequence reads: CSVDRLTYNEQFF. CDR3 bases: TGCAGCGTTGACAGACTAACCTACAATGAGCAGTTCTTC.

This sequence joins TRBV28 and TRBJ1-4; 11 bases match TRBD1. Per germline, CDR1 MDHEN and CDR2 SYDVKM. Trimming cost V 4 bases and J 8 bases; bases outside gene matches: 6. The CDR3 length is 15 residues. The CDR3 protein is CASSSPGQGEEKLFF. The CDR3 DNA reads as TGTGCCAGCAGTTCTCCGGGACAGGGGGAAGAAAAACTGTTTTTT.

Here the CDR3 reads CASSYVAGSYTF. The CDR3 nucleotides are TGTGCCAGCAGTTACGTGGCAGGAAGCTACACCTTC. The chain is built from TRBV6-5 and TRBJ1-2; D unclear. V was cut by 2 bases and J by 9 bases, with 10 bases left in between. This CDR3 has 12 amino acids. CDR1 is MNHEY and CDR2 is SVGAGI in the germline V gene.

The V gene is TRBV10-3, the J gene TRBJ2-1; possible D gene TRBD2, 6 bases. Trimming removed 0 bases at V and 12 bases at J, with 15 bases between. The length of the CDR3 is 14 residues. The germline gives CDR1 ENHRY, CDR2 SYGVKD. CDR3 sequence: CAISESQGGSGQFF. In DNA form, the CDR3 reads TGTGCCATCAGTGAGTCCCAGGGAGGCAGTGGGCAGTTCTTC.